This TCR beta chain was retrieved from a study of Ad26.COV2.S vaccination and SARS-CoV-2 variants (dated by TCRdb to the early 2020s). A note on the overall study: Vaccine-arm donors were drawn from COV1001, a multicentre, randomized, double-blind, placebo-controlled phase I-IIa trial of Ad26.COV2.S in healthy adults. Dosing of Ad26.COV2.S was intramuscular, at either 5x10^10 or 1x10^11 viral particles, delivered as one shot or as two shots spaced 56 days apart. The specificity and breadth of SARS-CoV-2-reactive T cell receptors after Ad26.COV2.S vaccination were assessed by TCRbeta repertoire sequencing. The TCR-sequenced set comprised approximately 30 samples: around 20 Ad26.COV2.S vaccine recipients, 5 placebo recipients and 8 SARS-CoV-2 convalescent individuals. Trial participants were randomized into five groups of five, in which low-dose or high-dose Ad26.COV2.S was given once or twice, or placebo was given on both occasions. Blinding of investigators to trial group allocation was maintained during experiments and outcome assessment.

This specimen's treatment or condition label, interpreted: some 20 received Ad26.COV2.S at low or high dose, single or two shots; about 5 received placebo; per-sample allocation not given. Repertoires of vaccine and placebo recipients were sequenced from samples taken on day 63 after the first injection. Cohort 1b enrolled roughly 25 adults aged 18-55 years at a single site in Boston, USA, between 29 July and 7 August 2020. Ad26.COV2.S was a replication-incompetent adenovirus type 26 vector expressing a prefusion-stabilized SARS-CoV-2 spike protein from the original Wuhan strain. At the junction V is shortened by 4 bases and J by 8 bases, with 18 bases in between. The germline V gene supplies CDR1 SGHDN and CDR2 FVKESK. The CDR3 sequence holds 15 residues, the cysteine and phenylalanine included. Of the read, only the CDR3 DNA is kept; its 45 bases are in frame from base 1. Remarks on this clone: No antigen is known for it. Within one base of it there is no much larger clone, and no base qualities were kept.

TCRbeta CDR3 regions were sequenced with the immunoSEQ Assay. After extraction, genomic DNA underwent amplification by bias-controlled multiplex PCR, followed by high-throughput sequencing. Turning to the authors' computational methods: To quantify the absolute abundance of every unique TCRbeta CDR3 region, sequences were collapsed and filtered. T cell fraction was estimated by normalizing TCRbeta template counts to usable DNA, with usable DNA measured through amplification of reference genes found in all nucleated cells. Repertoire TCRs were annotated as SARS-CoV-2-specific when V gene, CDR3 amino acid sequence and J gene were exactly matched to a known reactive TCR set. The reference SARS-CoV-2 TCR set was obtained from MIRA and was filtered for enrichment in COVID-19-positive ImmuneCODE repertoires, whereby public or cross-reactive TCRs were removed. Drawing on the MIRA antigens, annotated TCRs were analysed further at the level of specific ORF or position within ORF. Depth was the summed frequency of annotated unique rearrangements, while breadth was defined as annotated unique rearrangements over total unique productive rearrangements. Group comparisons of TCR breadth used two-sided Wilcoxon rank-sum tests. This is the immuneACCESS table as TCRdb keeps it, with only in-frame sequences that have V and J called. A part of the clones is gone; compared with another copy, unresolved V genes explain less than half, and the rest is unexplained. V and J calls and clone size follow that table, whereas D and trimming were derived from the DNA. Present in this sample are about 430,000 clones, about nine tenths of which were seen just once. Of the sample, 10% to 15% is held by the ten largest clones.

Paper-wide results and their limitations: The study lacked the statistical power to compare responses across vaccine doses or regimens. Non-spike TCR breadth was comparable between vaccine and placebo recipients, consistent with the vaccine containing only spike. After vaccination, spike-specific CD8+ and CD4+ T cell responses were reported to show substantial breadth. According to the authors, total T cell responses may have been underestimated by the TCR breadth and depth analyses. Ad26.COV2.S recipients had higher spike-specific TCR breadth than placebo recipients (P = 0.0014).

This clonotype was obtained from a person between 18 and 59 years old who received the Ad26.COV2.S COVID-19 vaccine or a placebo. The source was peripheral blood, collected in a trial of Ad26.COV2.S vaccine versus placebo. The sequence links TRBV14 to TRBJ2-1; the D gene assignment is perhaps TRBD1 or TRBD2, with each matching 5 bases. The CDR3 sequence is CASSLRDLAVDEQFF. In nucleotides, the sequence is TGTGCCAGCAGCCTCCGGGACCTAGCTGTCGATGAGCAGTTCTTC.